The T cell receptor (beta chain) under discussion was sequenced for a study of blood T cell repertoires in COVID-19. Study summary: COVID-19 samples, acute and convalescent, were from the United States, Italy and Spain. From T cells, B-cell-depleted T cells, or PBMCs came the material, which was cDNA or gDNA.

Germline V gives CDR1 SNHLY, CDR2 FYNNEI. V dropped 6 bases and J dropped 4 bases, with 9 bases sitting between them. There are 12 residues in the CDR3. Authors' methods: Reference gene primer amplification in the assay estimated nucleated cell counts. Here immunoSEQ multiplex PCR was the method, and the copy in TCRdb shows in-frame clones only, minus some. V, J and clone size were drawn from that table, and D and trimming were deduced from the DNA. The table includes about 130,000 clones, around four fifths detected once. The sequence derives from an older man with acute or convalescent COVID-19. The chain is built from TRBV2 and TRBJ2-5; D gene ambiguous. Sequenced material: peripheral blood. The DNA of the CDR3 is TGTGCCAGCAGCATTAGTAGAGAGACCCAGTACTTC. This gives the protein CASSISRETQYF.